Below are 19 T cell receptor beta chains sequenced from a single sample in a study of T cells expressing NK-cell markers. Each CDR3 protein gets one entry in TCRdb, which reprocessed the 5' RACE reads and gives no DNA. The sample has 300,000 to 500,000 distinct CDR3 sequences; the top ten hold about 10%. The sequenced sample consisted of blood T cells: a sorted CD56 or NKG2C T cell subset, CD4+ or CD8+ T cells, or bulk PBMC T cells (not recorded which). The receptors were gathered from a woman in her forties or fifties in good health.

The chain couples TRBV2 to TRBJ2-1; the TCRdb call, TRBD2, lacks DNA for checking. The germline V gene encodes CDR1 SNHLY and CDR2 FYNNEI. The CDR3 runs 14 residues. The CDR3 sequence: CAILSSAIYNEQFF.

The CDR3 here is CASSEILGGGNEQFF. The chain employs TRBV10-2 and TRBJ2-1; the D call of TRBD1 rests on TCRdb alone, since no DNA is present to check it. Germline lookup yields CDR1 WSHSY and CDR2 SAAADI. The CDR3 extends over 15 amino acids.

This chain joins TRBV15 and TRBJ1-5; the TCRdb call, TRBD1, lacks DNA for checking. There are 17 residues in the CDR3. Germline CDR1 LNHNV, CDR2 YYDKDF (reference sequence). CDR3 protein: CATSRDPSRQGDQPQHF.

The chain is built from TRBV11-2 and TRBJ1-1; TCRdb picks TRBD1, but there is no DNA to check that call. In germline, CDR1 is SGHAT, CDR2 FQNNGV. The CDR3 has 12 residues. The CDR3 here is CASSQGTVRTFF.

The genes are TRBV7-6 and TRBJ2-3. Germline lookup yields CDR1 SGHVS and CDR2 FNYEAQ. The CDR3 has 14 residues. Here the CDR3 reads CASSLGPVSDTQYF.

The CDR3 is CSAGKDGSYNSPLHF. The chain carries TRBV20-1 and TRBJ1-6. This CDR3 has 15 amino acids. From germline, CDR1 is DFQATT and CDR2 SNEGSKA (reference sequence).

V is TRBV5-1 and J is TRBJ1-3. This CDR3 comprises 13 residues. The germline CDR1 and CDR2 sequences are SGHRS and YFSETQ. The CDR3: CASSLEGGHTIYF.

The rearrangement uses TRBV5-5 and TRBJ2-5. In germline, CDR1 is SGHKS, CDR2 YYEKEE (reference sequence). The CDR3 consists of 15 residues. CDR3: CASSLARSSQETQYF. Full variable domain (missing parts from reference TRBV5-5 and TRBJ2-5): DAGVTQSPTHLIKTRGQQVTLRCSPISGHKSVSWYQQVLGQGPQFIFQYYEKEERGRGNFPDRFSARQFPNYSSELNVNALLLGDSALYLCASSLARSSQETQYFGPGTRLLVL.

The chain has TRBV18 and TRBJ1-1; the TCRdb call, TRBD1, lacks DNA for checking. This CDR3 contains 17 residues. CDR1 is KGHSH, CDR2 LQKENI, per germline. CDR3 amino acids: CASSPAWVFGTNTEAFF. The variable domain in full, with the rest retrieved from reference TRBV18 and TRBJ1-1, is NAGVMQNPRHLVRRRGQEARLRCSPMKGHSHVYWYRQLPEEGLKFMVYLQKENIIDESGMPKERFSAEFPKEGPSILRIQQVVRGDSAAYFCASSPAWVFGTNTEAFFGQGTRLTVV.

The rearrangement joins TRBV12-5 to TRBJ2-2; TCRdb picks TRBD2, but there is no DNA to check that call. CDR3 length: 19 residues. Per germline, CDR1 LGHNT and CDR2 FRNRAP. The CDR3 loop is CASGWATSGRFKNTGELFF.

The rearrangement links TRBV19 to TRBJ2-7; the TRBD1 assignment by TCRdb is unverifiable without DNA. This CDR3 has 14 residues. The germline CDR1 and CDR2 sequences are LNHDA and SQIVND (reference sequence). CDR3: CASSKGPQLYEQYF.

The chain joins TRBV12-3 or TRBV12-4 to TRBJ1-1; the D gene TCRdb calls, TRBD1, cannot be checked with no DNA. This CDR3 is built from 12 residues. This CDR3 is CASTGRRTEAFF.

The chain uses TRBV6-5 and TRBJ1-1; TCRdb returns TRBD1, unconfirmable since there is no DNA. There are 13 residues in the CDR3. Germline-derived CDR1 and CDR2 are MNHEY and SVGAGI. The CDR3 protein is CASSRTVNTEAFF.

The rearrangement uses TRBV5-1 and TRBJ2-7. Germline CDR1 SGHRS, CDR2 YFSETQ. The CDR3 spans 14 residues. CDR3 sequence reads: CASSSAGGPSEQYF.

The chain uses TRBV7-8 and TRBJ1-1. CDR1 SGHVS and CDR2 FQNEAQ come from the germline V gene. This CDR3 spans 12 amino acids. The CDR3 sequence is CATKGMNTEAFF. Full variable domain (missing parts from reference TRBV7-8 and TRBJ1-1): GAGVSQSPRYKVAKRGQDVALRCDPISGHVSLFWYQQALGQGPEFLTYFQNEAQLDKSGLPSDRFFAERPEGSVSTLKIQRTQQEDSAVYLCATKGMNTEAFFGQGTRLTVV.

The chain combines TRBV29-1 with TRBJ2-3. Germline V CDR1 and CDR2: SQVTM, ANQGSEA. This CDR3 spans 12 amino acids. The CDR3 sequence is CIADDRTDTQYF.

The rearrangement uses TRBV5-1 and TRBJ2-3. Germline V gene sequence: CDR1 SGHRS, CDR2 YFSETQ. CDR3 length: 15 amino acids. CDR3 protein: CASSSKPTSTDTQYF.

J is TRBJ1-2 and V is TRBV2. The germline CDR1 and CDR2 sequences are SNHLY and FYNNEI. There are 14 residues in the CDR3. The CDR3 loop reads CASRVRQDNYGYTF.

This chain connects TRBV20-1 to TRBJ2-7; TCRdb outputs TRBD1, but without DNA this stays unchecked. The CDR3 has 16 residues. Germline V gives CDR1 DFQATT, CDR2 SNEGSKA (reference sequence). The CDR3 is CSARMLAGEGYYEQYF.